This TCR beta chain was captured by sequencing in a study of response to subunit inactivated influenza vaccine. Broader study findings: Authors suggested seasonal influenza vaccinations each recruit few new T cells.

In the case of this clonotype: Its specificity is unknown.

TCRdb redid the calling of the RT-PCR reads with MiXCR, one entry per CDR3 protein. The sample lists around 490,000 distinct CDR3 sequences, less than 10% occurring once. This CDR3 comprises 14 residues. The V end lost 4 bases, the J end lost 3 bases, and 10 bases lay between the germline ends. Per germline, CDR1 SEHNR and CDR2 FQNEAQ (reference sequence). Sequenced material: PBMCs from blood, taken less than 25 months after vaccination. The chain has TRBV7-9 and TRBJ1-5; D gene uncertain. The sequence derives from a man aged 45 to 70 who received an inactivated influenza vaccine. The CDR3 coding sequence is TGTGCCAGCAGCTCCGAAACACACAATCAGCCCCAGCATTTT. Its translation: CASSSETHNQPQHF. Combining the CDR3 with reference TRBV7-9 and TRBJ1-5 gives the whole variable domain DTGVSQNPRHKITKRGQNVTFRCDPISEHNRLYWYRQTLGQGPEFLTYFQNEAQLEKSRLLSDRFSAERPKGSFSTLEIQRTEQGDSAMYLCASSSETHNQPQHFGDGTRLSIL.